Listed below are T cell receptor beta chains from one sample, sequenced in a study of blood T cells in healthy people across ages. TCRdb fed the 5' RACE reads into MiXCR, producing one record per CDR3 protein. The table records about 970,000 distinct CDR3 sequences, roughly 51% of them present only once. Sequencing was carried out using blood. The receptors were sampled from a woman aged 60-75 years in good health. Each CDR3 is given with its conserved first and last residue. The order of the fields is D gene, V gene, J gene, clone size, CDR3 DNA, CDR3 protein. A D gene is named only where the DNA matches it firmly. Part of the rows lack a size; the others show once, few, many or a class for expanded clones.

>TRBD2|TRBV27|TRBJ2-7|once
TGTGCCAGCAGGGGGGGGGGATCCTACGGGCAGTACTTC
CASRGGGSYGQYF
>TRBD2|TRBV29-1|TRBJ2-7|few
TGCAGCGGAAAGACTAGCGGAAACGAGCAGTACTTC
CSGKTSGNEQYF
>NA|TRBV14|TRBJ2-2|NA
TGTGCCAGCAGCCAAGGTTCAAGACGAACCGGGGAGCTGTTTTTT
CASSQGSRRTGELFF
>NA|TRBV7-9|TRBJ1-5|NA
TGTGCCAGCAGTAGGACGGGGGTAAATCAGCCCCAGCATTTT
CASSRTGVNQPQHF
>TRBD1|TRBV29-1|TRBJ2-2|NA
TGCAGCGTTATTATGAGAAGGACAGGGGTATCCGGGGAGCTGTTTTTT
CSVIMRRTGVSGELFF
>TRBD1|TRBV6-2/TRBV6-3|TRBJ1-5|few
TGTGCCAGCAGTACCCCCACACAGGGGGGGCAGCCCCAGCATTTT
CASSTPTQGGQPQHF
>NA|TRBV28|TRBJ2-3|NA
TGTGCCAGCAGCTCCATAGGCAGGGAGTCAGATACGCAGTATTTT
CASSSIGRESDTQYF
>NA|TRBV27|TRBJ2-1|few
TGTGCCAGCAGAAGGGGGGGAGTCTCCTACAATGAGCAGTTCTTC
CASRRGGVSYNEQFF
>NA|TRBV2|TRBJ1-2|NA
TGTGCCAGCCTAAGAATCAGTCCTAACTATGGCTACACCTTC
CASLRISPNYGYTF
>NA|TRBV29-1|TRBJ2-5|NA
TGCAGCGTTGTGCGGACCCGAGAGACCCAGTACTTC
CSVVRTRETQYF
>NA|TRBV6-1|TRBJ2-3|once
TGTGCCAGCAGTGAGCTAGCAGTCACAGATACGCAGTATTTT
CASSELAVTDTQYF
>NA|TRBV29-1|TRBJ2-1|many
TGCGCCATGACAAAAATTGGGGGTGAGCAGTTCTTC
CAMTKIGGEQFF
>NA|TRBV25-1|TRBJ2-5|NA
TGTGCCAGCAGTGAATTCCGGGGAGAAGCAAGAGAGACCCAGTACTTC
CASSEFRGEARETQYF
>NA|TRBV5-8|TRBJ2-4|NA
TGTGCCAGCTTCAGATCCGGGAACATTCAGTACTTC
CASFRSGNIQYF
>TRBD2|TRBV4-2|TRBJ2-1|NA
TGTGCCAGCAGCCAAGAATCGGGGGGGAATGAGCAGTTCTTC
CASSQESGGNEQFF
>NA|TRBV7-8|TRBJ2-7|NA
TGTGCCAGCAGCTCAAAGCCGGGACTCTCCTTGAGGTACGGGCAGTACTTC
CASSSKPGLSLRYGQYF
>NA|TRBV4-3|TRBJ2-3|NA
TGCGCCAGCAGCCAAGACGGGGGACGGAGAGATACGCAGTATTTT
CASSQDGGRRDTQYF
>NA|TRBV3-1|TRBJ1-6|few
TGTGCCAGCAGCCCAGTAGGGGGGAGTTCACCCCCCCACTTT
CASSPVGGSSPPHF
>NA|TRBV10-3|TRBJ1-2|NA
TGTGCCATCAGTGAGTCCGGACGGGCTGCGACTAACTATGGCTACACCTTC
CAISESGRAATNYGYTF
>NA|TRBV7-9|TRBJ2-3|NA
TGTGCCAGCAGCCCACAGGCGCAGTATTTT
CASSPQAQYF
>TRBD2|TRBV6-2/TRBV6-3|TRBJ2-1|NA
TGTGCCAGCAGATGGACTAGCGGGAGGATGGGGCAGTTCTTC
CASRWTSGRMGQFF
>TRBD1|TRBV20-1|TRBJ1-2|NA
TGCAGTGCTAGAAACCAGGGGGTCTGGGGCTACACCTTC
CSARNQGVWGYTF
>TRBD2|TRBV28|TRBJ2-5|NA
TGTGCCAGCAGTTTGTCGGCGGGAGGAGAGACCCAGTACTTC
CASSLSAGGETQYF
>TRBD1|TRBV12-3/TRBV12-4|TRBJ1-1|NA
TGTGCCAGCAGAACAGGGGCTGAAGCTTTCTTT
CASRTGAEAFF
>NA|TRBV14|TRBJ2-3|NA
TGTGCCAGCAGCCTATCCTCAACGGGAGGCACAGATACGCAGTATTTT
CASSLSSTGGTDTQYF
>TRBD2|TRBV5-1|TRBJ2-1|NA
TGCGCCAGCAGCTTTTTAAGTAGCGGGCTCTACAATGAGCAGTTCTTC
CASSFLSSGLYNEQFF
>NA|TRBV7-9|TRBJ1-5|once
TGTGCCAGCAGCCTGGCACAGGGACCAGCGGGCAATCAGCCCCAGCATTTT
CASSLAQGPAGNQPQHF
>NA|TRBV4-3|TRBJ2-3|few
TGCGCCAGCAGCCAAGAGGATTGGGGCACAGATACGCAGTATTTT
CASSQEDWGTDTQYF
>NA|TRBV16|TRBJ2-5|NA
TGTGCCAGCAGCCAATTTGATACGGGAGCGGAGACCCAGTACTTC
CASSQFDTGAETQYF
>NA|TRBV18|TRBJ1-5|NA
TGTGCCAGCTCACTACAGGGTACCGCAAATCAGCCCCAGCATTTT
CASSLQGTANQPQHF
>NA|TRBV20-1|TRBJ2-7|few
TGCAGTGCTGCCTCCGGGACTTTCTACGAGCAGTACTTC
CSAASGTFYEQYF
>TRBD2|TRBV10-3|TRBJ2-3|few
TGTGCCATCAGTGAGGGGGGACTAGCGGCAGATACGCAGTATTTT
CAISEGGLAADTQYF
>TRBD2|TRBV2|TRBJ2-3|NA
TGTGCCAGCAACGGAGCCGCGGGAGGTTTAGATACGCAGTATTTT
CASNGAAGGLDTQYF
>NA|TRBV20-1|TRBJ2-4|NA
TGCAGTGCTAGAGATGGGATGAAGCTTGGAAACATTCAGTACTTC
CSARDGMKLGNIQYF
>NA|TRBV5-6|TRBJ1-1|NA
TGTGCCAGCGAAGGCGGGGTGTGGCACACTGAAGCTTTCTTT
CASEGGVWHTEAFF
>NA|TRBV20-1|TRBJ2-1|NA
TGCAGTGCTCCGCAGGGGCCGAAGGGGTACAATGAGCAGTTCTTC
CSAPQGPKGYNEQFF
>NA|TRBV28|TRBJ1-4|few
TGTGCCACTTCCCGAGGCCGGGGACTGTTTTTT
CATSRGRGLFF
>NA|TRBV20-1|TRBJ1-6|NA
TGCAGTGCTAGTGGGGGGGCGGGTAATTCACCCCTCCACTTT
CSASGGAGNSPLHF
>NA|TRBV28|TRBJ2-1|NA
TGTGCCAGCAGAACTAGCCGTCACAATGAGCAGTTCTTC
CASRTSRHNEQFF
>TRBD1|TRBV7-2|TRBJ2-7|NA
TGTGCCAGCAGCTTAAGAATACAGGGGAGCTCCTACGAGCAGTACTTC
CASSLRIQGSSYEQYF
>NA|TRBV9|TRBJ2-1|NA
TGTGCCAGCAGCGTAGACCAGGGTGAGCAGTTCTTC
CASSVDQGEQFF
>NA|TRBV10-2|TRBJ2-5|NA
TGCGCCAGCAGTGAGCCGCCTAGATGGTACTTC
CASSEPPRWYF
>TRBD1|TRBV18|TRBJ1-2|once
TGTGCCAGCTCACCCCTTACCGGGACAGGGGACTATGGCTACACCTTC
CASSPLTGTGDYGYTF
>TRBD2|TRBV4-2|TRBJ2-1|NA
TGTGCCAGCGGGCGGGAGGGCCGCTACAATGAGCAGTTCTTC
CASGREGRYNEQFF